A selection of T cell receptor beta chains follows, all from one sample in a study of T cells after posttransplantation cyclophosphamide. The repertoire was sequenced with immunoSEQ multiplex PCR; TCRdb's copy has only in-frame clones and lacks some. In the table there are about 22,000 clones, around 92% of which are singletons. The specimen was PBMCs, collected after an allogeneic stem cell transplant with a calcineurin inhibitor and methotrexate. Source of these receptors: a female patient aged 50-60 years who received an allogeneic stem cell transplant from an unrelated donor, was CMV-positive, and had chronic GVHD only. Some T cells may trace back to the graft donor. Both conserved end residues are part of each CDR3. D genes are given only for firm matches. Clone size is stated in some rows and not others, as once, few, many or a class when expanded.

v_call: TRBV15
d_call: TRBD2
clone_size: .
j_call: TRBJ2-1
cdr3_aa: CATSREELAGGYNEQFF
cdr3_nt: TGTGCCACCAGCAGAGAAGAGCTAGCGGGAGGCTACAATGAGCAGTTCTTC

v_call: TRBV4-1
d_call: TRBD1
clone_size: .
j_call: TRBJ2-7
cdr3_aa: CASSQVRDSSYEQYF
cdr3_nt: TGCGCCAGCAGCCAAGTACGGGACAGCTCCTACGAGCAGTACTTC

v_call: TRBV7-6
d_call: .
clone_size: once
j_call: TRBJ2-2
cdr3_aa: CASSLAGQANTGELFF
cdr3_nt: TGTGCCAGCAGCTTAGCTGGGCAGGCGAACACCGGGGAGCTGTTTTTT

v_call: TRBV30
d_call: TRBD1
clone_size: .
j_call: TRBJ1-4
cdr3_aa: CAVTWDSDIEKLFF
cdr3_nt: TGTGCCGTGACCTGGGACAGTGATATTGAAAAACTGTTTTTT

v_call: TRBV5-4
d_call: .
clone_size: once
j_call: TRBJ2-7
cdr3_aa: CASSLRGSYEQYF
cdr3_nt: TGTGCCAGCAGCTTGAGGGGGTCCTACGAGCAGTACTTC

v_call: TRBV6-5
d_call: TRBD2
clone_size: .
j_call: TRBJ2-7
cdr3_aa: CASSKGTSGLYEQYF
cdr3_nt: TGTGCCAGCAGTAAGGGGACTAGCGGACTTTACGAGCAGTACTTC

v_call: TRBV5-6
d_call: TRBD2
clone_size: .
j_call: TRBJ2-7
cdr3_aa: CASSWRGGSYEQYF
cdr3_nt: TGTGCCAGCAGCTGGCGGGGGGGCTCCTACGAGCAGTACTTC

v_call: TRBV4-3
d_call: TRBD2
clone_size: .
j_call: TRBJ2-5
cdr3_aa: CASSQDPTAGVVLETQYF
cdr3_nt: TGCGCCAGCAGCCAAGACCCAACTGCGGGAGTAGTATTGGAGACCCAGTACTTC

v_call: TRBV7-2
d_call: .
clone_size: .
j_call: TRBJ2-5
cdr3_aa: CASSLGGAGEQYF
cdr3_nt: TGTGCCAGCAGCTTAGGTGGGGCAGGGGAGCAGTACTTC

v_call: TRBV28
d_call: .
clone_size: once
j_call: TRBJ2-7
cdr3_aa: CASRVTGPSYEQYF
cdr3_nt: TGTGCCAGCAGGGTAACAGGGCCTTCCTACGAGCAGTACTTC

v_call: TRBV13
d_call: .
clone_size: .
j_call: TRBJ1-5
cdr3_aa: CARSFGGNQPQHF
cdr3_nt: TGTGCCCGCAGCTTCGGGGGGAATCAGCCCCAGCATTTT

v_call: TRBV20-1
d_call: .
clone_size: once
j_call: TRBJ1-5
cdr3_aa: CSARDLSAQHF
cdr3_nt: TGCAGTGCTAGAGACCTTTCAGCCCAGCATTTT

v_call: TRBV5-6
d_call: .
clone_size: .
j_call: TRBJ1-2
cdr3_aa: CASSARVRYGYTF
cdr3_nt: TGTGCCAGCAGCGCCAGGGTGCGCTATGGCTACACCTTC

v_call: TRBV28
d_call: .
clone_size: few
j_call: TRBJ1-3
cdr3_aa: CASRRRGGNTIYF
cdr3_nt: TGTGCCAGCAGACGACGCGGGGGAAACACCATATATTTT

v_call: TRBV18
d_call: TRBD2
clone_size: .
j_call: TRBJ2-3
cdr3_aa: CASSPPGGSSDTQYF
cdr3_nt: TGTGCCAGCTCACCACCGGGCGGGAGTTCAGATACGCAGTATTTT

v_call: TRBV4-1
d_call: .
clone_size: few
j_call: TRBJ2-1
cdr3_aa: CASSQVASAGLHEQFF
cdr3_nt: TGCGCCAGCAGCCAAGTAGCATCGGCGGGACTCCATGAGCAGTTCTTC

v_call: TRBV5-4
d_call: .
clone_size: .
j_call: TRBJ2-7
cdr3_aa: CASSAGYEQYF
cdr3_nt: TGTGCCAGCAGCGCCGGTTACGAGCAGTACTTC

v_call: TRBV7-9
d_call: TRBD1
clone_size: .
j_call: TRBJ2-2
cdr3_aa: CASSSAGQVLAGELFF
cdr3_nt: TGTGCCAGCTCATCCGCCGGACAGGTCTTGGCCGGGGAGCTGTTTTTT

v_call: TRBV7-3
d_call: .
clone_size: .
j_call: TRBJ1-4
cdr3_aa: CASFRENNEKLFF
cdr3_nt: TGTGCCAGCTTTCGGGAGAATAATGAAAAACTGTTTTTT

v_call: TRBV4-1
d_call: .
clone_size: .
j_call: TRBJ1-3
cdr3_aa: CASSQRRQEENTIYF
cdr3_nt: TGCGCCAGCAGCCAACGAAGACAGGAGGAAAACACCATATATTTT

v_call: TRBV9
d_call: .
clone_size: .
j_call: TRBJ2-4
cdr3_aa: CASSVGPQISTGLAKNIQYF
cdr3_nt: TGTGCCAGCAGCGTAGGCCCCCAAATCTCGACGGGATTAGCCAAAAACATTCAGTACTTC

v_call: TRBV28
d_call: TRBD1
clone_size: .
j_call: TRBJ1-2
cdr3_aa: CASRATGTDYGYTF
cdr3_nt: TGTGCCAGCAGGGCTACCGGGACAGACTATGGCTACACCTTC

v_call: TRBV5-1
d_call: .
clone_size: .
j_call: TRBJ2-7
cdr3_aa: CASSEFGGSYEQYF
cdr3_nt: TGCGCCAGCAGCGAATTCGGGGGATCGTACGAGCAGTACTTC

v_call: TRBV15
d_call: .
clone_size: .
j_call: TRBJ2-1
cdr3_aa: CATSRRGYEQFF
cdr3_nt: TGTGCCACCAGCAGACGGGGGTATGAGCAGTTCTTC

v_call: TRBV5-4
d_call: .
clone_size: .
j_call: TRBJ2-1
cdr3_aa: CASSLARGSGNNEQFF
cdr3_nt: TGTGCCAGCAGCTTGGCAAGGGGTAGCGGTAACAATGAGCAGTTCTTC

v_call: TRBV28
d_call: .
clone_size: few
j_call: TRBJ2-7
cdr3_aa: CASSLAFYEQYF
cdr3_nt: TGTGCCAGCAGCCTGGCTTTCTACGAGCAGTACTTC

v_call: TRBV6-5
d_call: .
clone_size: .
j_call: TRBJ2-7
cdr3_aa: CASRTTSGEQYF
cdr3_nt: TGTGCCAGCAGGACAACATCAGGCGAGCAGTACTTC

v_call: TRBV4-3
d_call: TRBD2
clone_size: .
j_call: TRBJ2-5
cdr3_aa: CASSPLTSGSSQETQYF
cdr3_nt: TGCGCCAGCAGCCCTCTGACTAGCGGGAGTTCACAAGAGACCCAGTACTTC

v_call: TRBV15
d_call: TRBD2
clone_size: .
j_call: TRBJ2-2
cdr3_aa: CATSRERRPSGSGGELFF
cdr3_nt: TGTGCCACCAGCAGAGAAAGGCGGCCTAGCGGGAGTGGCGGGGAGCTGTTTTTT

v_call: TRBV10-3
d_call: TRBD2
clone_size: .
j_call: TRBJ2-7
cdr3_aa: CAISSGTSPYEQYF
cdr3_nt: TGTGCCATCAGTTCCGGGACTAGCCCCTACGAGCAGTACTTC

v_call: TRBV30
d_call: TRBD2
clone_size: .
j_call: TRBJ2-7
cdr3_aa: CAWSYSGNVEQYF
cdr3_nt: TGTGCCTGGAGCTATAGCGGGAATGTCGAGCAGTACTTC